This entry concerns a single T cell receptor (beta chain). A single count supports this clone. No cognate antigen has been identified for it. It has no much larger one-base neighbor in the sample; base qualities were not kept. The data belong to a study of blood T cell repertoires in COVID-19 (dated by TCRdb to the early 2020s). As for the study more broadly: Samples covering the acute and convalescent phases of COVID-19 were provided by collaborators in the United States, Italy and Spain. The material from the prospective study consisted of cDNA or gDNA derived from T cells, B-cell-depleted T cells, or PBMCs. The dataset comprised deeply sampled blood TCRbeta repertoires from subjects exposed to, actively infected with, or recovered from COVID-19. The repertoires were released in a freely available public database intended as a resource for research on the immune response to SARS-CoV-2. Samples came from the ongoing ImmuneRACE study (first 160 participants) plus 1,254 subjects from 6 global collaborators. Nearly every sample came with metadata listing a de-identified subject ID, COVID-19 status, age in years and sex. Where available, HLA class I and class II types were taken from metadata supplied by the sample provider and were not determined by assay-based typing. The study at large found these results: Clinical and demographic metadata were provided uncurated, with the amount varying by source and participant.

TCRbeta CDR3 regions were amplified from genomic DNA using the immunoSEQ Assay, a bias-controlled multiplex PCR. In the original analysis: Nucleated cell counts per sample were estimated from amplification of reference gene primers within the assay. To quantify the absolute abundance of each unique TCRbeta CDR3 rearrangement, sequence reads were collapsed and filtered. Productive Simpson clonality was computed per sample as the square root of Simpson's diversity index over productive rearrangements. Held by TCRdb, this immuneACCESS table contains in-frame sequences only and omits some clones. Under half of the omission traces to an unresolved V gene where checked; the cause of the rest is unknown. That table is the source of V, J and clone size, and D and trimming were worked out from the DNA. This sample has over 450,000 clones in its table, and around nine tenths of those were observed once. In total, the top ten clones hold about 8.2% of the sample.

Taken from cysteine to phenylalanine, the CDR3 has 16 residues. The entry retains the CDR3 DNA only, 48 bases that are in frame from base 1. According to the germline V gene, CDR1 reads MDHEN and CDR2 reads SYDVKM. Trimming costs V 5 bases and J 4 bases, and their ends lie 18 bases apart. In Seattle, one collaborating source enrolled patients while the infection was active and tracked those patients longitudinally over the course of disease. Each collaborating institution followed its own protocols to collect whole blood in K2EDTA tubes. For TCRbeta analysis, collaborator samples were shipped as frozen whole blood, as isolated PBMCs, or as DNA extracted from either sample type.

The origin of this receptor is a woman between 45 and 60 years old with COVID-19, enrolled during active disease. The specimen sequenced was peripheral blood. The chain was built from TRBV28 and TRBJ2-1, with the D gene not clear enough to name. The CDR3 sequence is CASSVIARLSYNEQFF. The DNA sequence is given as TGTGCCAGCAGTGTCATAGCACGGTTGTCGTACAATGAGCAGTTCTTC. The CDR3 plus the reference TRBV28 and TRBJ2-1 genes for the other parts give the full variable domain: DVKVTQSSRYLVKRTGEKVFLECVQDMDHENMFWYRQDPGLGLRLIYFSYDVKMKEKGDIPEGYSVSREKKERFSLILESASTNQTSMYLCASSVIARLSYNEQFFGPGTRLTVL.